This TCR beta chain emerged from a study of T cells in Graves' hyperthyroidism and ophthalmopathy. The CDR3 regions of TCR beta were amplified from RNA transcripts. HTBI primers were used for first-round RT-PCR of the TCR CDR3. Via MiXCR, TCRdb re-called the multiplex PCR reads, giving one row per CDR3 protein. This repertoire shows over 500,000 distinct CDR3 sequences, around 13% found once; its top ten account for around 13%. Study outcomes and limitations: The blood repertoire included most of the expanded thyroid clonotypes above 0.001.

This clonotype turned up a few times. No antigen is known for it. Per the germline V gene, CDR1 is SQVTM and CDR2 is ANQGSEA. V gave up 2 bases and J gave up 2 bases, with 6 bases separating them. This CDR3 has 12 amino acids. Sequenced input: blood. This receptor was obtained from a woman aged 40 to 49 with Graves' hyperthyroidism. The rearrangement joins TRBV29-1 to TRBJ1-2; possible D gene TRBD1, 5 bases. The CDR3 DNA sequence: TGCAGCGTTGAATCAGGGAACTATGGCTACACCTTC. It is translated as CSVESGNYGYTF.